This T cell receptor beta chain is from a study of cytomegalovirus exposure and HLA in healthy donors. Turning to the study itself: An early release of data contained about 85 million unique TCRs, which came from HLA-typed donors.

General study results and limits: Most of the TCR beta V segments (in an earlier analysis) were productive either about 87% or about 30% of the time. Roughly even sequencing depth across donors was the assumption behind the presence/absence analyses. Later analysis identified several of the most significant clusters that appeared linked to common viral pathogens.

V was pared by 0 bases and J by 9 bases, with 6 bases between. The CDR3 loop spans 12 amino acids. Germline values: CDR1 SGHAT, CDR2 FQDESV (reference sequence). Note on this clone: Its antigen is unknown.

PCR involved 60 Vbeta and 13 Jbeta primers. TCRdb's table, derived via immunoSEQ multiplex PCR, lists solely in-frame clones and lacks some. The sample shows around 140,000 clones, and more than 0.8% sits with its ten largest clones. This clonotype was sampled from a male donor in good health and CMV-seronegative. The sample taken for sequencing was PBMCs. The J gene is TRBJ2-1, the V gene TRBV11-1; weak D call: TRBD1 (6 bases). The DNA of the CDR3 is TGTGCCAGCAGCTTAGCCAGGGGTGAGCAGTTCTTC. This codes for CASSLARGEQFF.